Presented here are 10 T cell receptor beta chains from one specimen sequenced in a study of T cells in Graves' hyperthyroidism and ophthalmopathy. The investigators amplified TCR beta CDR3 regions from RNA transcripts. First-round RT-PCR targeting the TCR CDR3 was performed with the HTBI primer set. A single record per CDR3 protein comes from TCRdb applying MiXCR to the multiplex PCR reads. Among about 380,000 distinct CDR3 sequences listed, roughly 13% were seen once. The sample consisted of blood. Receptors were obtained from a woman aged 60 to 75 with Graves' hyperthyroidism.

Ten or more counts support this clonotype. V and J are TRBV3-1 and TRBJ2-7, with D tentatively TRBD1 (5 bases). The CDR3 extends over 14 amino acids. The V gene's germline CDR1 is LGHDT and CDR2 YNNKEL (reference sequence). With 4 bases removed from V and 2 bases from J, the gap between germline ends came to 12 bases. The CDR3 sequence: CASSLRTPPYEQYF. In DNA form, the CDR3 reads TGTGCCAGCAGCCTTCGGACACCGCCCTACGAGCAGTACTTC.

The table lists this clonotype with many counts. The genes are TRBV29-1 and TRBJ2-3; 14 nucleotides match TRBD2. The V gene's germline CDR1 is SQVTM and CDR2 ANQGSEA. V was clipped by 6 bases and J by 3 bases; unmatched bases: 5. The CDR3 has 15 residues. CDR3 loop: CSVSGLAGGTDTQYF. The CDR3, as DNA: TGCAGCGTCTCTGGACTAGCGGGAGGTACAGATACGCAGTATTTT.

This clonotype came up many times. This chain joins TRBV28 and TRBJ2-5, with 10 bases aligning to TRBD2. Germline V gives CDR1 MDHEN, CDR2 SYDVKM. V shed 7 bases, J shed 5 bases, and the junction held 13 bases outside the gene matches. The CDR3 spans 16 residues. The CDR3 DNA follows: TGTGCCAGCATACCTTTGGCTAGCGGGAGTTGGGAGACCCAGTACTTC. Amino acids: CASIPLASGSWETQYF.

This clonotype was counted ten times or more. The chain links TRBV5-1 to TRBJ2-7; 7 nucleotides match TRBD1. J gave up 5 bases and V 6 bases, and 8 bases lay outside the gene matches. The CDR3 covers 13 residues. Germline CDR1 and CDR2: SGHRS and YFSETQ. The CDR3 spells CASTPDRVHEQYF. CDR3 nucleotides: TGCGCCAGCACCCCTGACAGGGTCCACGAGCAGTACTTC.

This clonotype has at least ten counts. CDR3 in amino acids: CASSQSAARQYF. The CDR3 nucleotides read TGTGCCAGCAGCCAAAGTGCTGCGCGGCAGTACTTC. The rearrangement joins TRBV14 to TRBJ2-7, with D hard to call. V was cut by 2 bases and J by 9 bases, with 11 bases left in between. Germline values: CDR1 SGHDN, CDR2 FVKESK. The length of the CDR3 is 12 residues.

The table lists this clonotype with a few counts. V gene TRBV5-1 combines with J gene TRBJ1-3; 7 bases match TRBD1. CDR3 length equals 15 residues. Germline V lookup: CDR1 SGHRS, CDR2 YFSETQ. The ends lost 3 bases at V and 0 bases at J; junction bases unmatched: 3. The CDR3 DNA sequence: TGCGCCAGCAGCTCAGGGGGGCACTCTGGAAACACCATATATTTT. This gives the protein CASSSGGHSGNTIYF.

The V and J genes are TRBV7-9 and TRBJ2-7; 13 bases line up with TRBD2. V was pared by 5 bases and J by 5 bases, with 6 bases of the junction left unmatched. The CDR3 has 15 residues. The V gene's germline CDR1 is SEHNR and CDR2 FQNEAQ (reference sequence). In DNA, the CDR3 is TGTGCCAGCAGCACAGGACTAGCGGGAGCACACGAGCAGTACTTC. Translation: CASSTGLAGAHEQYF.

This clonotype was detected many times. CDR3 in amino acids: CASSQSYEQFF. The DNA for the CDR3 is TGTGCCAGCAGCCAAAGCTATGAGCAGTTCTTC. This chain uses TRBV3-1 with TRBJ2-1; D remains unclear. The V gene's germline CDR1 is LGHDT and CDR2 YNNKEL (reference sequence). This CDR3 is 11 amino acids long. V was clipped by 2 bases and J by 8 bases, with 4 bases between them.

There are many counts of this clonotype. The chain's CDR3 is CASSHWGSDTDTQYF. As DNA, the CDR3 is TGTGCCAGCAGCCATTGGGGGTCCGACACAGATACGCAGTATTTT. The chain carries TRBV7-9 and TRBJ2-3; tentatively, D is TRBD1 or TRBD2 (5 bases each). This CDR3 is built from 15 residues. Germline V gene data show CDR1 as SEHNR and CDR2 as FQNEAQ (reference sequence). With 5 bases removed from V and 2 bases from J, the gap between germline ends came to 14 bases.

The chain uses TRBV29-1 and TRBJ2-5; possible D gene TRBD2, 6 bases. V was clipped by 6 bases and J by 2 bases, with 13 bases between them. CDR3 length: 13 amino acids. Germline V gene data show CDR1 as SQVTM and CDR2 as ANQGSEA. Here the CDR3 reads CSVRPEGQETQYF. The CDR3 coding sequence is TGCAGCGTCCGGCCGGAGGGACAAGAGACCCAGTACTTC.